Here is one TCR beta chain with its context. The CDR3 has 14 residues. Germline-derived CDR1 and CDR2 are SNHLY and FYNNEI. The ends lost 7 bases at V and 5 bases at J; junction bases unmatched: 2. The sample originates from a study of blood T cell repertoires in COVID-19. About the study: Samples came from the United States, Italy and Spain, spanning acute and convalescent COVID-19. The cDNA or gDNA used as material had been derived from T cells, B-cell-depleted T cells, or PBMCs.

Authors' analysis steps: Amplifying reference gene primers gave estimates of nucleated cell counts. Data came from immunoSEQ multiplex PCR; TCRdb stores just in-frame clones and leaves some out. From that table come the V and J calls and clone size; the DNA was used to work out D and trimming. Of about 360,000 clones detected, roughly 86% appear once; the ten largest clones hold around 3%. The clonotype comes from a human donor in a cohort sampled during active COVID-19. The sample comprised peripheral blood. The chain has TRBV2 and TRBJ2-2; 12 bases are shared with TRBD2. The CDR3 DNA is TGTGCCAGCATTGGACTAGCGGGGACCGGGGAGCTGTTTTTT. It encodes CASIGLAGTGELFF.